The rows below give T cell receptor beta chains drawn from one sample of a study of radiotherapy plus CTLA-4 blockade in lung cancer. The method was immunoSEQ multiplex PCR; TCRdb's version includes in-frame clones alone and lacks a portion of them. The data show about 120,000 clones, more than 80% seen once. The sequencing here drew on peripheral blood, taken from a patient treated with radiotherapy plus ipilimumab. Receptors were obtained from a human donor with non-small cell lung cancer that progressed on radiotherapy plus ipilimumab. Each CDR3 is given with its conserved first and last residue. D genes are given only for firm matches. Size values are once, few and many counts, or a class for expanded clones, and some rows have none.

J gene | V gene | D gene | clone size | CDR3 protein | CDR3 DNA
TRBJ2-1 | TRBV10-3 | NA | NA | CAIRPGQTYNEQFF | TGTGCCATCAGGCCGGGACAAACCTACAATGAGCAGTTCTTC
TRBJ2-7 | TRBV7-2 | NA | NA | CASSLVRESPYEQYF | TGTGCCAGCAGCTTAGTAAGAGAATCCCCATACGAGCAGTACTTC
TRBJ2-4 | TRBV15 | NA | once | CATSRDVNIQYF | TGTGCCACCAGCAGAGATGTAAACATTCAGTACTTC
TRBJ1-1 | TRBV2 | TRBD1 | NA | CASSALGQGGTEAFF | TGTGCCAGCAGTGCCCTAGGACAGGGGGGCACTGAAGCTTTCTTT
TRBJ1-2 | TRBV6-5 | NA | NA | CASRSKGARGYGYTF | TGTGCCAGCAGGTCGAAGGGCGCCCGGGGCTATGGCTACACCTTC
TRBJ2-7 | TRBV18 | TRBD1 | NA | CASSPRQGAYEQYF | TGTGCCAGCTCACCACGGCAGGGGGCCTACGAGCAGTACTTC
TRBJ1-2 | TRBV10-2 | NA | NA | CASSEFESGTGYGYTF | TGCGCCAGCAGTGAATTTGAGTCGGGGACGGGATATGGCTACACCTTC
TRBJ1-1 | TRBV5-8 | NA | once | CASSVRRTVNTEAFF | TGTGCCAGCAGCGTCCGCAGGACGGTCAACACTGAAGCTTTCTTT
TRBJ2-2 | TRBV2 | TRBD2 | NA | CASSGVKAGGPGTGELFF | TGTGCCAGCAGTGGGGTGAAAGCGGGAGGTCCAGGAACCGGGGAGCTGTTTTTT
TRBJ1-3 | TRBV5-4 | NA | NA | CASSLAPSSGNTIYF | TGTGCCAGCAGCTTGGCCCCCAGCTCTGGAAACACCATATATTTT
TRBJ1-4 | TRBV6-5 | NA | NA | CASSRDAGLEELFF | TGTGCCAGCAGCAGGGACGCCGGCCTTGAGGAACTGTTTTTT
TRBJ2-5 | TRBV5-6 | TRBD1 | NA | CASSLLGTGRETQYF | TGTGCCAGCAGCTTGTTGGGGACAGGGAGAGAGACCCAGTACTTC
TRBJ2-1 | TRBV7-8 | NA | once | CASSLPYEQIYNEQFF | TGTGCCAGCAGCTTACCTTATGAACAAATATACAATGAGCAGTTCTTC
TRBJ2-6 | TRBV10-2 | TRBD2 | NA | CASTRTSGPWGANVLTF | TGCGCCAGCACCAGGACTAGCGGCCCCTGGGGGGCCAACGTCCTGACTTTC
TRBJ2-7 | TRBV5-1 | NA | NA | CASSAGGGGSYEQYF | TGCGCCAGCAGCGCCGGCGGAGGTGGATCCTACGAGCAGTACTTC
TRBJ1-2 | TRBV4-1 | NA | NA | CASSRDPTQGVDGYTF | TGCGCCAGCAGCCGAGATCCCACACAGGGAGTGGATGGCTACACCTTC
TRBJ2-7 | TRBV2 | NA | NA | CASRLSPFRYGADEQYF | TGTGCCAGCAGACTCAGCCCGTTCCGATACGGGGCAGACGAGCAGTACTTC
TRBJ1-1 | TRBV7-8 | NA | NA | CASSYAGMNTEAFF | TGTGCCAGCAGCTACGCAGGGATGAACACTGAAGCTTTCTTT
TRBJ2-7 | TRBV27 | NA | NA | CASRPGRGPYEQYF | TGTGCCAGCAGGCCGGGACGGGGACCCTACGAGCAGTACTTC
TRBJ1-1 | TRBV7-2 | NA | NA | CASSLGVTGTEAFF | TGTGCCAGCAGCTTAGGCGTGACGGGGACTGAAGCTTTCTTT
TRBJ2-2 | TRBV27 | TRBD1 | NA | CASSIGQGLTNTGELFF | TGTGCCAGCAGTATCGGACAGGGATTGACGAACACCGGGGAGCTGTTTTTT
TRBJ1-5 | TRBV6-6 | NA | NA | CASSLRQTQHF | TGTGCCAGCAGTTTACGGCAGACCCAGCATTTT
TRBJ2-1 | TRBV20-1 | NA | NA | CSAGLNAGQFF | TGCAGTGCTGGCCTCAACGCGGGTCAGTTCTTC
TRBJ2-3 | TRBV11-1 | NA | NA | CASSLEVGGPDTQYF | TGTGCCAGCAGCTTAGAGGTCGGAGGGCCAGATACGCAGTATTTT
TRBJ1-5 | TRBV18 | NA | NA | CASSPRTDEPQHF | TGTGCCAGCTCACCACGGACAGACGAGCCCCAGCATTTT
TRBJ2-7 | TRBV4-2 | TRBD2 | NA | CASSQDLSGSYEQYF | TGTGCCAGCAGCCAAGATCTCAGCGGGAGTTACGAGCAGTACTTC